This T cell receptor (beta chain) emerged from a study of Ad26.COV2.S vaccination and SARS-CoV-2 variants. Study in general: Ad26.COV2.S arm of COV1001 included the donor.

Broader study findings: Spike-specific TCR breadth was greater after Ad26.COV2.S than placebo. Measurements of TCR breadth and depth may have given underestimates of the total T cell responses. Vaccinees reportedly had broad spike-specific CD8+ and CD4+ T cell responses.

About this clone itself: Its target is unknown.

The protocol was immunoSEQ multiplex PCR, while the TCRdb copy is restricted to in-frame clones and leaves out a portion. The sample contains around 500,000 clones, roughly nine tenths of which appear only once. The CDR3 is made up of 14 amino acids. Germline values: CDR1 ENHRY, CDR2 SYGVKD. With V trimmed by 0 bases and J by 3 bases, 1 base remained unmatched. Noted treatment: around 19 received Ad26.COV2.S at low or high dose, single or two shots; 5 received placebo; per-sample allocation not given. Sampling was done on day 63 after the first vaccine or placebo injection. The chain employs TRBV10-3 and TRBJ1-1; 7 bases are a match to TRBD1. This TCR derives from a person aged 18 to 59 who received the Ad26.COV2.S COVID-19 vaccine or a placebo. The sequences come from peripheral blood, collected in a trial of Ad26.COV2.S vaccine versus placebo. The CDR3: CAISESGGYTEAFF. CDR3 coding DNA: TGTGCCATCAGTGAGTCAGGGGGCTACACTGAAGCTTTCTTT.